This entry lists 11 T cell receptor beta chains sequenced from one sample in a study of blood T cell repertoires in COVID-19. Generated by immunoSEQ multiplex PCR, the TCRdb table keeps only in-frame clones and is missing some. The data show about 310,000 clones, with 75% to 90% seen just once and roughly 2.8% held by the top ten. The sample consisted of peripheral blood. Source of these receptors: a woman in her 30s with COVID-19, enrolled during active disease.

The CDR3 loop is CASSRGGSTDTQYF. The CDR3 region has the DNA TGTGCCAGCAGCCGAGGGGGAAGCACAGATACGCAGTATTTT. The chain employs TRBV14 and TRBJ2-3, with a weak D call TRBD1 (6 bases). Trimming pared 4 bases from V and 0 bases from J, leaving 8 bases between. The CDR3 extends over 14 amino acids. The germline gives CDR1 SGHDN, CDR2 FVKESK. Together with reference TRBV14 and TRBJ2-3, the CDR3 gives the full variable domain: EAGVTQFPSHSVIEKGQTVTLRCDPISGHDNLYWYRRVMGKEIKFLLHFVKESKQDESGMPNNRFLAERTGGTYSTLKVQPAELEDSGVYFCASSRGGSTDTQYFGPGTRLTVL.

The V gene is TRBV2, the J gene TRBJ2-1; the match to TRBD1 covers 8 bases. Trimming at V came to 0 bases and at J to 13 bases, leaving 8 bases not matched to a gene. The germline CDR1 and CDR2 sequences are SNHLY and FYNNEI. The CDR3 totals 14 residues. The CDR3 sequence: CASSEAGTGGGQFF. As DNA, the CDR3 is TGTGCCAGCAGTGAAGCGGGAACAGGGGGTGGACAGTTCTTC.

This clone was observed a handful of times. V and J are TRBV9 and TRBJ1-5; no reliable D call. The CDR3 spans 15 residues. In germline, CDR1 is SGDLS, CDR2 YYNGEE. V was shortened by 0 bases and J by 3 bases, with 10 bases between the two germline ends. CDR3 protein: CASSVAWQANQPQHF. In DNA, the CDR3 is TGTGCCAGCAGCGTAGCGTGGCAGGCCAATCAGCCCCAGCATTTT. Together with reference TRBV9 and TRBJ1-5, the CDR3 gives the full variable domain: DSGVTQTPKHLITATGQRVTLRCSPRSGDLSVYWYQQSLDQGLQFLIQYYNGEERAKGNILERFSAQQFPDLHSELNLSSLELGDSALYFCASSVAWQANQPQHFGDGTRLSIL.

The chain is built from TRBV6-5 and TRBJ2-1; D is possibly TRBD2 (6 bases). The CDR3 is 15 residues long. Trimming removed 6 bases from V and 8 bases from J, with 20 bases in between. Germline V CDR1 and CDR2: MNHEY, SVGAGI. In nucleotides, the CDR3 is TGTGCCAGCAGCCAAAGAGCCACTAGCTTGGATGAGCAGTTCTTC. Encoded protein: CASSQRATSLDEQFF.

V and J are TRBV6-5 and TRBJ1-5, with D maybe TRBD1 (5 bases). Germline lookup yields CDR1 MNHEY and CDR2 SVGAGI. Trimming removed 5 bases at V and 4 bases at J, with 15 bases between. The CDR3 extends over 15 amino acids. CDR3 coding DNA: TGTGCCAGCAGTCCGCTAGTGGGGGGAAATCAGCCCCAGCATTTT. Translation gives CASSPLVGGNQPQHF.

For this clone: Other DNA sequences in this specimen translate into the identical CDR3. This chain joins TRBV9 and TRBJ2-2; TRBD2 matches at 15 bases. CDR3 length: 16 residues. V lost 4 bases and J lost 6; bases outside the gene matches: 4. Per germline, CDR1 SGDLS and CDR2 YYNGEE. In DNA, the CDR3 is TGTGCCAGCAGCCCCCGGACTAGCGGGAGGGCCGGGGAGCTGTTTTTT. Amino acids: CASSPRTSGRAGELFF.

V usage is TRBV4-1 and J usage is TRBJ1-1, with 9 bases lining up with TRBD1. CDR1 is MGHRA, CDR2 YSYEKL, per germline. V lost 4 bases and J lost 4; bases outside the gene matches: 7. The CDR3 has 15 amino acids. The CDR3: CASSPQLTGGTEAFF. In DNA form, the CDR3 reads TGCGCCAGCAGCCCGCAATTGACAGGGGGCACTGAAGCTTTCTTT.

The chain uses TRBV14 and TRBJ1-3; tentatively, D is TRBD1 (6 bases). The V gene lost 5 bases and the J gene lost 0 bases, with 11 bases spanning the gap. Germline CDR1 and CDR2: SGHDN and FVKESK. The CDR3 runs 15 residues. As DNA, the CDR3 is TGTGCCAGCAGCAGACAGGCGCCCTCTGGAAACACCATATATTTT. This translates into CASSRQAPSGNTIYF.

The chain combines TRBV5-1 with TRBJ1-4; the D gene is possibly TRBD1 (6 bases). The CDR3 length is 14 residues. Trimming took off 4 bases at V and 3 bases at J, with 10 bases between the two ends. Germline lookup yields CDR1 SGHRS and CDR2 YFSETQ. CDR3 amino acids: CASSLRTANEKLFF. DNA for the CDR3: TGCGCCAGCAGCCTAAGGACAGCTAATGAAAAACTGTTTTTT.

The chain recombines TRBV27 with TRBJ2-7, with 12 bases aligning to TRBD2. The CDR3 extends over 16 amino acids. V was clipped by 2 bases and J by 2 bases; unmatched bases: 4. CDR1 and CDR2 from the germline V gene are MNHEY and SMNVEV (reference sequence). DNA for the CDR3: TGTGCCAGCAGTTTACTCCTAGCGGGAGGGACCTACGAGCAGTACTTC. Its protein product is CASSLLLAGGTYEQYF.

The chain uses TRBV20-1 and TRBJ2-1; 8 nucleotides align to TRBD2. V dropped 3 bases and J dropped 1; count of bases not matched to a gene: 5. This CDR3 region has 15 residues. From germline, CDR1 is DFQATT and CDR2 SNEGSKA (reference sequence). The CDR3 sequence is CSASKAGVSYNEQFF. The CDR3 coding sequence is TGCAGTGCTAGTAAAGCGGGAGTATCCTACAATGAGCAGTTCTTC.